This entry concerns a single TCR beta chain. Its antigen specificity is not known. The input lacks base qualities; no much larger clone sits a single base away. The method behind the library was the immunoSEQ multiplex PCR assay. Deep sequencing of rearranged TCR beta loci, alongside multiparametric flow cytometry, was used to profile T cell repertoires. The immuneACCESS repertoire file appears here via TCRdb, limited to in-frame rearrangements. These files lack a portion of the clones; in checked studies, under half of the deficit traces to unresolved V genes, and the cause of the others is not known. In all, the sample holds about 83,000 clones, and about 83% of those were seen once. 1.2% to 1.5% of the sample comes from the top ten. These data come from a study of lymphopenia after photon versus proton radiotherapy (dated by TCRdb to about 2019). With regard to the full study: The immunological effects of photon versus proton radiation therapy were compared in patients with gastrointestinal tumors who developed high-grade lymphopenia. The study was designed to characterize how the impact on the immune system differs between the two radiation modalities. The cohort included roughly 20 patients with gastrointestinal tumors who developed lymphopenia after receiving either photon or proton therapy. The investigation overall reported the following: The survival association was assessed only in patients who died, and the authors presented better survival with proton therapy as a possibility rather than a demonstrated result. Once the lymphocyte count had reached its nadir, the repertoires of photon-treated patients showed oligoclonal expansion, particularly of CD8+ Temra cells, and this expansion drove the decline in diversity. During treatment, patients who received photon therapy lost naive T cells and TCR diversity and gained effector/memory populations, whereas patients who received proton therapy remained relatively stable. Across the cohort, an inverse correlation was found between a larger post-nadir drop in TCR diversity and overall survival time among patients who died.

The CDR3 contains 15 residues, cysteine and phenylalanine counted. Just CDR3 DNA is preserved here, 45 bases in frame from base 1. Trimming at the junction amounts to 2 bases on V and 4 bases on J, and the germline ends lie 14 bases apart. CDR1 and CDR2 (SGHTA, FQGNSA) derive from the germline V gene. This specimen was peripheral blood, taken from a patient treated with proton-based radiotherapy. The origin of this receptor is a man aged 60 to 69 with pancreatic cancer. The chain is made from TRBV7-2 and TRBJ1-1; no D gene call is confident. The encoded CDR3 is CASSLRGRTPTEAFF. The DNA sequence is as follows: TGTGCCAGCAGCTTACGCGGACGGACTCCCACTGAAGCTTTCTTT.